A single sample gave rise to the 15 T cell receptor beta chains below, sequenced in a study of T-cell memory formation after mild COVID-19. TCRdb analysed the 5' RACE reads with MiXCR anew, one entry per CDR3 protein. Of roughly 200,000 distinct CDR3 sequences in the sample, 9% to 10% were seen once. The sample taken for sequencing was PBMCs or a T cell subset sorted from them (not recorded which). Receptors were obtained from a man between 18 and 29 years old who had mild COVID-19 (a few samples of this study predate the infection). Cell type and time point are not known.

The rearrangement uses TRBV15 and TRBJ2-5; 10 positions agree with TRBD1. The CDR3 consists of 14 residues. J was trimmed by 7 bases and V by 5 bases; bases with no gene match: 7. The germline gives CDR1 LNHNV, CDR2 YYDKDF (reference sequence). The CDR3 DNA is TGTGCCACCAGCCTCGGACAGGGGGTTACGACCCAGTACTTC. Translating it yields CATSLGQGVTTQYF.

The V gene is TRBV20-1, the J gene TRBJ2-3; perhaps TRBD1 as D (8 bases). Trimming removed 6 bases from V and 6 bases from J, with 16 bases in between. The length of the CDR3 is 13 residues. Germline V gives CDR1 DFQATT, CDR2 SNEGSKA (reference sequence). The CDR3 DNA is TGCAGTGCCACGGACAGGGAGGGCGATACGCAGTATTTT. This sequence encodes CSATDREGDTQYF.

In regard to this clonotype: A much larger clone is a single base away; this may be a read error. The CDR3, as DNA: TGTGACAGCAGTGAAGGGACACCTGACTCGAAGTTTTTT. Translation: CDSSEGTPDSKFF. The V call is TRBV2, the J call TRBJ1-4; D perhaps matches TRBD1 (6 bases). The germline CDR1 and CDR2 sequences are SNHLY and FYNNEI. The CDR3 contains 13 residues.

Here the CDR3 reads CASSPEGYTQYF. The CDR3 DNA is TGTGCCAGCAGCCCCGAAGGGTATACGCAGTATTTT. The V call is TRBV7-3, the J call TRBJ2-3, with D unclear. The CDR3 consists of 12 residues. The germline V gene has CDR1 SGHTA and CDR2 FQGTGA. The V end lost 5 bases, the J end lost 7 bases, and 10 bases lay between the germline ends.

The chain couples TRBV12-3 or TRBV12-4 to TRBJ1-1; D is undetermined. Trimming removed 3 bases at V and 4 bases at J, with 9 bases between. CDR3 length: 13 amino acids. The CDR3 protein is CASSLAVGTEAFF. CDR3 in DNA: TGTGCCAGCAGTTTGGCGGTCGGCACTGAAGCTTTCTTT.

This clonotype was found a few times. This sequence joins TRBV15 and TRBJ2-2; D tentatively fits TRBD1 or TRBD2 (6 bases each). The germline V and J ends were trimmed by 3 bases and 6 bases, with 8 bases remaining between them. The germline V gene has CDR1 LNHNV and CDR2 YYDKDF (reference sequence). The CDR3 runs 13 residues. The CDR3 DNA reads as TGTGCCACCAGCAGCGGGGGCTCCGGGGAGCTGTTTTTT. Translating gives CATSSGGSGELFF.

This clonotype showed up just a few times. V is TRBV12-5 and J is TRBJ1-5; D is uncertain. Trimming shortened V by 0 bases and J by 7 bases, and 4 bases separated the two germline ends. The CDR3 has 12 residues. Looked up from germline, CDR1 is LGHNT and CDR2 is FRNRAP. For the CDR3, the DNA is TGTGCTAGTGGTTTGGTACCACAGCCCCAGCATTTT. It is translated as CASGLVPQPQHF.

This clonotype was seen only a few times. The chain joins TRBV5-8 to TRBJ1-6; D remains unclear. Germline values: CDR1 SGHTS, CDR2 YDEGEE. The V gene lost 4 bases and the J gene lost 7 bases, with 12 bases spanning the gap. This CDR3 region has 14 residues. Here the CDR3 DNA reads TGTGCCAGCAGCCACGTGTACGGGAATTCACCCCTCCACTTT. Its translation: CASSHVYGNSPLHF. Full variable domain (rest looked up from reference TRBV5-8 and TRBJ1-6): EAGVTQSPTHLIKTRGQQATLRCSPISGHTSVYWYQQALGLGLQFLLWYDEGEERNRGNFPPRFSGRQFPNYSSELNVNALELEDSALYLCASSHVYGNSPLHFGNGTRLTVT.

The genes are TRBV3-1 and TRBJ2-5; D gene uncertain. The CDR3 runs 15 residues. Trimming removed 1 base from V and 2 bases from J, with 11 bases in between. CDR1 and CDR2 (germline): LGHDT, YNNKEL (reference sequence). CDR3 nucleotides: TGTGCCAGCAGCCAAGGCGTCAGAAATCAAGAGACCCAGTACTTC. Its translation is CASSQGVRNQETQYF.

This clonotype was recorded a few times. V usage is TRBV24-1 and J usage is TRBJ2-6; tentative D call: TRBD1 (6 bases). This CDR3 is 15 amino acids long. Trimming took off 4 bases at V and 4 bases at J, with 10 bases between the two ends. Germline V gives CDR1 KGHDR, CDR2 SFDVKD. CDR3 DNA: TGTGCCACCAGTGACACAGGGACCGGGGCCAACGTCCTGACTTTC. Its protein is CATSDTGTGANVLTF.

The gene calls are TRBV2 and TRBJ2-5; D is undetermined. The length of the CDR3 is 14 residues. Trimming removed 8 bases at V and 1 base at J, with 14 bases between. Germline CDR1 and CDR2: SNHLY and FYNNEI. The CDR3 nucleotides are TGTGCCAGCGAAGTGGACCAGGCCCAAGAGACCCAGTACTTC. It yields the protein CASEVDQAQETQYF.

The V call is TRBV6-6, the J call TRBJ1-5; 7 nucleotides line up with TRBD1. V was clipped by 7 bases and J by 3 bases; unmatched bases: 9. The CDR3 contains 15 residues. Germline-derived CDR1 and CDR2 are MNHNY and SVGAGI (reference sequence). The CDR3 sequence is CASIQGTAINQPQHF. CDR3 nucleotide sequence: TGTGCCAGCATACAGGGGACAGCGATCAATCAGCCCCAGCATTTT.

This chain joins TRBV6-2 or TRBV6-3 and TRBJ2-4; TRBD1 agrees at 8 bases. Germline V gene lookup returns CDR1 MNHEY and CDR2 SVGEGT. The CDR3 has 18 amino acids. V trimming: 6 bases; J trimming: 0 bases; junction bases outside the gene matches: 13. The CDR3 spells CASRPGGLDSLAKNIQYF. The CDR3, as DNA: TGTGCCAGCAGACCAGGGGGCTTGGACAGTCTAGCCAAAAACATTCAGTACTTC.

This clonotype was detected ten times or more. The rearrangement links TRBV20-1 to TRBJ2-5, with 7 bases that match TRBD2. The trim removed 0 bases at V and 5 bases at J, leaving 12 bases unmatched. Per germline, CDR1 DFQATT and CDR2 SNEGSKA (reference sequence). There are 16 residues in the CDR3. The CDR3 nucleotides read TGCAGTGCTAGAGATCCCTCGGCGGGGGTCCGTGAGACCCAGTACTTC. Residues: CSARDPSAGVRETQYF.

The CDR3 DNA reads TGTGCCAGCAGCTTAGTCTCGTTTCGAGAGACCCAGTACTTC. Amino acid sequence: CASSLVSFRETQYF. V gene TRBV11-2 combines with J gene TRBJ2-5; D uncertain. Germline CDR1 and CDR2: SGHAT and FQNNGV. Deletions cut 1 base from V and 4 bases from J, with 10 bases between. This CDR3 comprises 14 residues.